The T cell receptor (beta chain) described here comes from a study of cytomegalovirus exposure and HLA in healthy donors. Study-level information: The approximately 670 first-cohort repertoires shared a platform with the roughly 110 validation repertoires, as reported in a later analysis.

Regarding this clone: Its antigen is not identified.

The method was immunoSEQ multiplex PCR; TCRdb's version includes in-frame clones alone and lacks a portion of them. The sample lists 70,000 or so clones, less than 95% occurring once. V was pared by 3 bases and J by 12 bases, with 3 bases of the junction left unmatched. Germline V CDR1 and CDR2: SGHTA, FQGNSA. The length of the CDR3 is 11 residues. The study, taken as a whole, reports: In vitro, three CMV-associated chains proved specific for CMV antigens. Some TCR beta chains (164 of them) were listed as cytomegalovirus-associated. For cytomegalovirus status, the classifier reportedly gave diagnoses with high specificity and sensitivity.

Sequencing was done on a sample of PBMCs. The rearrangement uses TRBV7-2 and TRBJ2-3, with 7 bases lining up with TRBD1. This sequence was found in a young woman in good health and CMV-seropositive. The CDR3 bases are TGTGCCAGCAGCTTGGACAGGATCCAGTATTTT. Residues: CASSLDRIQYF.